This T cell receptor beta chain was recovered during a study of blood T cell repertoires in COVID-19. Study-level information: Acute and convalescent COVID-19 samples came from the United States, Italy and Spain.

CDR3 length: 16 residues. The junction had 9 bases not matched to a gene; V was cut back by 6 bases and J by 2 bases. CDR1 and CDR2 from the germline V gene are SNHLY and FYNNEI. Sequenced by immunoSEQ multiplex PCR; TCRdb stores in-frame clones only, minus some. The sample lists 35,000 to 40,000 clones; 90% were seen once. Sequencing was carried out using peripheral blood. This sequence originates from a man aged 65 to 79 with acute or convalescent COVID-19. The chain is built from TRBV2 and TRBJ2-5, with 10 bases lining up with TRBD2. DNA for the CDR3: TGTGCCAGCAGGCCAACGAGACTAGCGGGTCAAGAGACCCAGTACTTC. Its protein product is CASRPTRLAGQETQYF.